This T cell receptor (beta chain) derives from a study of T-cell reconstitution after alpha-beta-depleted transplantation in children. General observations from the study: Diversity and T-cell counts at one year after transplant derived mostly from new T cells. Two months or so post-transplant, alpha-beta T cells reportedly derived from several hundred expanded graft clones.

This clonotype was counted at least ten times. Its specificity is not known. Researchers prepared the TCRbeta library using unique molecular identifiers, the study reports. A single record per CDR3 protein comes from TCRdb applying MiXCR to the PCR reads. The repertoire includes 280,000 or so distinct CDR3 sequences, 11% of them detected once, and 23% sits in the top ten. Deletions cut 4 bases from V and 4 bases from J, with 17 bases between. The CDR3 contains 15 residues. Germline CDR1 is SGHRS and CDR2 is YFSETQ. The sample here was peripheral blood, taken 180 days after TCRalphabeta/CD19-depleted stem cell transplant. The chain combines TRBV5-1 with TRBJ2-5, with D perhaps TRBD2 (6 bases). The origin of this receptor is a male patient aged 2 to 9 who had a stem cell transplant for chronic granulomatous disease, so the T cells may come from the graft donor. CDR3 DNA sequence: TGCGCCAGCAGCCGGAGGGGCGGGATGGGAGAGACCCAGTACTTC. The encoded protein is CASSRRGGMGETQYF.